This TCR beta chain is from a study of blood T cell repertoires in COVID-19. Study at large: Acute and convalescent COVID-19 samples came from the United States, Italy and Spain. T cells, B-cell-depleted T cells, or PBMCs provided the cDNA or gDNA that served as material.

Per the germline V gene, CDR1 is MNHNS and CDR2 is SASEGT. Unmatched junction bases numbered 4, after V lost 3 bases and J lost 0 bases. This CDR3 region has 16 residues. In the source study's methods: The authors estimated nucleated cell counts from reference gene primer amplification. Some clones are missing from TCRdb's copy, which holds only in-frame ones; the method was immunoSEQ multiplex PCR. V and J calls and clone size come straight from that table; D and trimming were deduced from the DNA. The table shows about 190,000 clones, with under 90% occurring only once. V usage is TRBV6-1 and J usage is TRBJ2-3; TRBD2 aligns across 9 bases. This receptor was taken from a man aged 35 to 55 with acute or convalescent COVID-19. The sample taken for sequencing was peripheral blood. This chain's CDR3 is CASSDWTSDSTDTQYF. CDR3 in DNA: TGTGCCAGCAGTGATTGGACTAGCGATAGCACAGATACGCAGTATTTT.